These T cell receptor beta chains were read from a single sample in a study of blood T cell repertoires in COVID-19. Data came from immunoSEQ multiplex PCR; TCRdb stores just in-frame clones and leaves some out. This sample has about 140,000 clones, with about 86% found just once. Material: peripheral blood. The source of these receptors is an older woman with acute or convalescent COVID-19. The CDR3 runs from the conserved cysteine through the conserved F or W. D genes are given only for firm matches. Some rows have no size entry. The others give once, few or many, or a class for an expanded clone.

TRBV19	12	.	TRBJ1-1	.	TGTGCCAGTAACTTGGGGGGCACTGAAGCTTTCTTT	CASNLGGTEAFF
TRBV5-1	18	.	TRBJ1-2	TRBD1	TGCGCCAGCAGCTTGGCCCCCTGGGACAGGGCGACTAACTATGGCTACACCTTC	CASSLAPWDRATNYGYTF
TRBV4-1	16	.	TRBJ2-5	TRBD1	TGCGCCAGCAGCCAAGATACGACAGGGTTCTGGGAGACCCAGTACTTC	CASSQDTTGFWETQYF
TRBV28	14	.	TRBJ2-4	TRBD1	TGTGCCAGCAGTTCTGACAGGGGTCGGAACATTCAGTACTTC	CASSSDRGRNIQYF
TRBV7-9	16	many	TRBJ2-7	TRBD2	TGTGCCAGCAGCTTCCCTAGCGGGGGGTCTGCTAACGAGCAGTACTTC	CASSFPSGGSANEQYF
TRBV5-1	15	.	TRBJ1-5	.	TGCGCCAGCAGCTTGGGCCCGGGGAGCAATCAGCCCCAGCATTTT	CASSLGPGSNQPQHF
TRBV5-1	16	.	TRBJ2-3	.	TGCGCCAGCAGACTTTTCCTAGCGTCTAGCACAGATACGCAGTATTTT	CASRLFLASSTDTQYF
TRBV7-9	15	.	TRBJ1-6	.	TGTGCCAGCACCCTCCAGCGATCCTATAATTCACCCCTCCACTTT	CASTLQRSYNSPLHF
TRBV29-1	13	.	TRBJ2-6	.	TGCAGCGTTGATCAGGCTGGGGCCAACGTCCTGACTTTC	CSVDQAGANVLTF
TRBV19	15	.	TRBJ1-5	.	TGTGCCAGTAACCAATTCCCCAGGGAAAATCAGCCCCAGCATTTT	CASNQFPRENQPQHF
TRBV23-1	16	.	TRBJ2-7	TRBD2	TGCGCCAGCGCCGTAGGGAGAGGGACTAGCGGGGTGGAGCAGTACTTC	CASAVGRGTSGVEQYF
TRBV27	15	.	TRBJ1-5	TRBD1	TGTGCCAGCAGCCCCGGGACAGGGTTGAATCAGCCCCAGCATTTT	CASSPGTGLNQPQHF
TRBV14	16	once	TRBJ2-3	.	TGTGCCAGCAGCCAAGACCCAGGGTTAAGAACAGATACGCAGTATTTT	CASSQDPGLRTDTQYF
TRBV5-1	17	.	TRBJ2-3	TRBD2	TGCGCCAGCAGCTCGGGACTAGCGGGGGGGCTGGGAGATACGCAGTATTTT	CASSSGLAGGLGDTQYF
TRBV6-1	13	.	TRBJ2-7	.	TGTGCCAGCGGCCGGGACACCCCCTACGAGCAGTACTTC	CASGRDTPYEQYF
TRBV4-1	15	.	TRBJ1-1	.	TGCGCCAGCAGCCAAGAGCCCGGTATGAACACTGAAGCTTTCTTT	CASSQEPGMNTEAFF
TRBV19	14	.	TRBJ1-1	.	TGTGCCAGTAGTTTCGGGACACAGAACACTGAAGCTTTCTTT	CASSFGTQNTEAFF
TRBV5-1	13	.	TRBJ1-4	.	TGCGCCAGCAGCCGGTCTAGGGGTGAAAAACTGTTTTTT	CASSRSRGEKLFF
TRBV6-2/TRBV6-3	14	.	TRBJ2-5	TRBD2	TGTGCCAGCAGTTACTCGCGGGGGGGAGAGACCCAGTACTTC	CASSYSRGGETQYF
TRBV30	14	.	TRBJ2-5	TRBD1	TGTGCCTGGACTCGGGACAGGGGGTTAGAGACCCAGTACTTC	CAWTRDRGLETQYF
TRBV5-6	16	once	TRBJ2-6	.	TGTGCCAGCAGCTTGGGTTGGAGCTCTGGGGCCAACGTCCTGACTTTC	CASSLGWSSGANVLTF
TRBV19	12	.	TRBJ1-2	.	TGTGCCAGTAGTATATGGGGGCAAGGCTACACCTTC	CASSIWGQGYTF
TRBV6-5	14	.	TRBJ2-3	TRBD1	TGTGCCAGCGGATCCGGGACAGCACTGCGGGCGCAGTATTTT	CASGSGTALRAQYF
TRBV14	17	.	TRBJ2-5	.	TGTGCCAGCAGCCAAGATCGGGGCCAGGGGATTGAGGAGACCCAGTACTTC	CASSQDRGQGIEETQYF
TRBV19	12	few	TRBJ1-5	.	TGTGCCAGTAGTTTCCTCTATCAGCCCCAGCATTTT	CASSFLYQPQHF
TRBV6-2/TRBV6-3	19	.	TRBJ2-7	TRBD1	TGTGCCAGCAGTTACTCCGACCTACACCCGGGACAGGGGATTTACGAGCAGTACTTC	CASSYSDLHPGQGIYEQYF